This TCR beta chain was sequenced during a study of T cells in Graves' hyperthyroidism and ophthalmopathy. Authors of the study amplified TCR beta CDR3 regions from RNA transcripts. TCR CDR3 regions were first amplified by RT-PCR with HTBI primers. From the multiplex PCR reads, TCRdb called clonotypes with MiXCR, one entry per CDR3 protein. The table lists about 200,000 distinct CDR3 sequences, roughly 15% of them singletons. This clonotype appeared many times. Trimming took 6 bases from V and 3 from J, leaving 11 bases between them. Germline values: CDR1 DFQATT, CDR2 SNEGSKA (reference sequence). The CDR3 runs 12 residues.

The source is a man aged 45-60 years with Graves' hyperthyroidism. Sequencing was performed on blood. The rearrangement links TRBV20-1 to TRBJ1-2; no definite D call. CDR3 DNA: TGCAGTGCGACCGGAGGAGACTATGGCTACACCTTC. Protein: CSATGGDYGYTF.